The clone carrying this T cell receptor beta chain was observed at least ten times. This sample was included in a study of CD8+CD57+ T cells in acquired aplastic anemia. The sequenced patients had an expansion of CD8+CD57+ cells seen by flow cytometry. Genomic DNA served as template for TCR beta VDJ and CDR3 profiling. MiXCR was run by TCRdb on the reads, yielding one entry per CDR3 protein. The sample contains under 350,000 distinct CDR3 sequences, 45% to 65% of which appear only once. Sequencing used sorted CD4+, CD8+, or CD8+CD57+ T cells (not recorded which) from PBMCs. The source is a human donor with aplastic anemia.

The CDR3 nucleotides are TGTGCCAGCAGTGAGGGACCGAGGAACTATGGCTACACCTTC. Translating gives CASSEGPRNYGYTF. This sequence joins TRBV6-5 and TRBJ1-2, with a tentative D call TRBD1 (5 bases). V was clipped by 5 bases and J by 2 bases, with 12 bases between them. CDR1 is MNHEY, CDR2 SVGAGI, per germline. The CDR3 consists of 14 residues.